This paragraph covers one T cell receptor beta chain sequence. Its antigen remains unknown. This sample was taken from a study of cytomegalovirus exposure and HLA in healthy donors. For the study at large: Ancestry clustering placed 70% to 90% of approximately 420 genotyped donors in the Caucasian-associated cluster. Study-level results: Whilst most TCR sequences proved rare, a subset of public TCRs occurred across many donors. An analysis was carried out later, and it reportedly showed fewer N-insertions in an Asian-associated ancestry cluster than the approximately 700-donor mean. The investigators catalogued 150 or so TCR beta chains as cytomegalovirus-associated.

Use of 60 Vbeta and 13 Jbeta primers characterized the PCR. TCRdb's copy holds only in-frame clones and misses some; the assay was immunoSEQ multiplex PCR. Recorded for this sample: some 70,000 clones. CDR3 size: 15 residues. Germline V CDR1 and CDR2: SQVTM, ANQGSEA. With 7 bases clipped from V and 0 bases from J, the junction kept 8 bases outside the gene matches. This clonotype was sampled from a boy between 10 and 17 years old in good health and CMV-seronegative. This chain joins TRBV29-1 and TRBJ2-7, with 11 bases that match TRBD2. Sequenced input: PBMCs. CDR3 nucleotide sequence: TGCAGCGCGTCCTTAGCGGGGGGGAGCTCCTACGAGCAGTACTTC. Translated: CSASLAGGSSYEQYF.